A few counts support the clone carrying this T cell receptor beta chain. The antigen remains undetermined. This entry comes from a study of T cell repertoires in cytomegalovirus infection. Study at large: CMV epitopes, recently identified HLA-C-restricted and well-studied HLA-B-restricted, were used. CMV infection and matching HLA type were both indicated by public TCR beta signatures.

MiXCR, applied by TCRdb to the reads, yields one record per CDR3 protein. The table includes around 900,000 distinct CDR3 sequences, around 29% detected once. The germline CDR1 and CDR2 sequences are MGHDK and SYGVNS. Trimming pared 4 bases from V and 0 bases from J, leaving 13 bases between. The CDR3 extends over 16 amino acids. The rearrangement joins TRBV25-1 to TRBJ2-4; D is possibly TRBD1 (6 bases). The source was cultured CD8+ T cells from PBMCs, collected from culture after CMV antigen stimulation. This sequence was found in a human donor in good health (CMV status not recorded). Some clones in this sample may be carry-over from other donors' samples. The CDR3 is CASSAQGELAKNIQYF. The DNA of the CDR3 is TGTGCCAGCAGTGCACAGGGAGAACTAGCCAAAAACATTCAGTACTTC. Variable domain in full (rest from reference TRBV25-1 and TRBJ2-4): EADIYQTPRYLVIGTGKKITLECSQTMGHDKMYWYQQDPGMELHLIHYSYGVNSTEKGDLSSESTVSRIRTEHFPLTLESARPSHTSQYLCASSAQGELAKNIQYFGAGTRLSVL.